This T cell receptor (beta chain) is from a study of blood T cells in healthy people across ages. CDR1 MNHEY and CDR2 SMNVEV come from the germline V gene (reference sequence). This CDR3 is 19 amino acids long. Trimming took 5 bases from V and 2 from J; bases not matched to a gene: 17. PCR was performed a second time for 7 to 11 cycles using a sample-barcoded 5' primer and a J-beta primer mix. TCRdb redid the calling of the 5' RACE reads with MiXCR, one entry per CDR3 protein. The sample records 1.2 million to 1.5 million distinct CDR3 sequences, approximately 38% being singletons. The chain is built from TRBV27 and TRBJ1-2; 10 nucleotides align to TRBD1. Sequencing was done on a sample of blood. The TCR sequence derives from a woman aged 18-35 years in good health. CDR3 amino acids: CASSAGAGRRQGANYGYTF. CDR3 in DNA: TGTGCCAGCAGTGCGGGGGCCGGAAGACGACAGGGGGCAAACTATGGCTACACCTTC.